Following are 21 T cell receptor beta chains from one sample sequenced in a study of CD8+ T cells in alopecia areata. It was cDNA, reverse transcribed from extracted RNA, that served as the sequencing template. Generated by immunoSEQ multiplex PCR, the TCRdb table keeps only in-frame clones and is missing some. Of 180,000 or so clones listed, 63% are singletons. Sequenced here: CD4+ T cells sorted from blood, sampled at week 0. Source of these receptors: a human donor with alopecia areata.

The chain recombines TRBV7-2 with TRBJ2-7, with D possibly being TRBD1 or TRBD2 (5 bases each). CDR3 length: 15 amino acids. CDR1 is SGHTA, CDR2 FQGNSA, per germline. The ends were cut back, 3 bases at V and 6 bases at J, with 18 bases in the middle. The CDR3 bases are TGTGCCAGCAGCTTCGGGGCCTCTATTGTAATCGAGCAGTACTTC. Translation gives CASSFGASIVIEQYF.

The CDR3 reads CAWSARRGGGYGYTF. The CDR3 DNA is TGTGCCTGGAGTGCCCGTCGTGGGGGCGGCTATGGCTACACCTTC. The V and J genes are TRBV30 and TRBJ1-2; tentative D call: TRBD1 (6 bases). CDR3 length equals 15 residues. CDR1 and CDR2 from the germline V gene are GTSNPN and SVGIG (reference sequence). Deletions cut 1 base from V and 4 bases from J, with 16 bases between.

This chain connects TRBV6-5 to TRBJ2-1, with 11 bases matching TRBD2. Per germline, CDR1 MNHEY and CDR2 SVGAGI. This CDR3 spans 14 amino acids. V was clipped by 6 bases and J by 7 bases; unmatched bases: 5. CDR3: CASSLAGGLNEQFF. The CDR3 DNA sequence: TGTGCCAGCAGCCTAGCGGGGGGACTGAATGAGCAGTTCTTC.

The chain uses TRBV10-1 and TRBJ2-2; weak D call: TRBD1 (6 bases). V lost 3 bases and J lost 0, with 8 bases in between. The CDR3 spans 15 residues. The V gene's germline CDR1 is WNHNN and CDR2 SYGVQD (reference sequence). Written as DNA, the CDR3 is TGCGCCAGCAGTGATGGGGGCACGAACACCGGGGAGCTGTTTTTT. This sequence encodes CASSDGGTNTGELFF.

The gene calls are TRBV2 and TRBJ1-5; possibly TRBD1 for D (6 bases). The CDR3 length is 14 residues. Trimming stripped 6 bases from V and 6 bases from J, with 15 bases between. Germline CDR1 SNHLY, CDR2 FYNNEI. The chain's CDR3 is CASRTTGQVQPQHF. CDR3 in DNA: TGTGCCAGCAGGACGACAGGCCAGGTTCAGCCCCAGCATTTT.

This clone was seen once. The CDR3 loop is CASTAAGRLNLPLHF. CDR3 DNA sequence: TGTGCCAGCACCGCAGCGGGTCGGCTTAACTTACCCCTCCACTTT. V gene TRBV27 combines with J gene TRBJ1-6; D is uncertain. Trimming stripped 7 bases from V and 12 bases from J, with 22 bases between. This CDR3 has 15 amino acids. Germline CDR1 MNHEY, CDR2 SMNVEV (reference sequence).

This clone was recorded only once. The V gene is TRBV11-3, the J gene TRBJ2-3; TRBD1 or TRBD2 may be the D gene (5 bases each). The ends were cut back, 3 bases at V and 6 bases at J, with 7 bases in the middle. Germline V gene sequence: CDR1 SGHNT, CDR2 YENEEA. The CDR3 loop spans 12 amino acids. The CDR3 DNA sequence: TGTGCCAGCAGCTTGGGGGTGGATACGCAGTATTTT. This codes for CASSLGVDTQYF.

The V call is TRBV4-3, the J call TRBJ2-2, with no clear D. The V gene lost 1 base and the J gene lost 6 bases, with 15 bases spanning the gap. This CDR3 spans 16 amino acids. Germline CDR1 LGHNA, CDR2 YSLEER. CDR3 in DNA: TGCGCCAGCAGCCAAGTTCAATCAGCGATCCCCGGGGAGCTGTTTTTT. Translating gives CASSQVQSAIPGELFF.

This chain joins TRBV2 and TRBJ1-5; 7 bases line up with TRBD1. CDR1 and CDR2 from the germline V gene are SNHLY and FYNNEI. This CDR3 is 14 amino acids long. V was clipped by 7 bases and J by 4 bases; unmatched bases: 7. The CDR3 protein is CASTQTGRNQPQHF. The CDR3, as DNA: TGTGCCAGCACCCAGACAGGGCGAAATCAGCCCCAGCATTTT.

The table lists this clone with a few counts. The chain is built from TRBV4-3 and TRBJ1-2; 9 bases align to TRBD1. Trimming cost V 1 base and J 8 bases; bases outside gene matches: 5. The CDR3 is 14 amino acids. Germline CDR1 is LGHNA and CDR2 is YSLEER. The CDR3 nucleotides are TGCGCCAGCAGCCAAGTCGGGACAGGGAACGGCTACACCTTC. It translates to CASSQVGTGNGYTF.

A note on this clone: The sample carries other DNA sequences with the same CDR3. The V and J genes are TRBV29-1 and TRBJ1-1; 7 nucleotides align to TRBD1. The CDR3 contains 13 residues. The junction had 4 bases not matched to a gene; V was cut back by 4 bases and J by 2 bases. CDR1 is SQVTM, CDR2 ANQGSEA, per germline. The DNA of the CDR3 is TGCAGCGTTGGGACAGGTGCTAACACTGAAGCTTTCTTT. Residues: CSVGTGANTEAFF.

This CDR3 reads CASEQGANTQYF. CDR3 in DNA: TGTGCCTCAGAACAGGGGGCGAATACGCAGTATTTT. The rearrangement links TRBV30 to TRBJ2-3; 9 bases line up with TRBD1. Germline assignment: CDR1 GTSNPN and CDR2 SVGIG (reference sequence). V lost 7 bases to trimming and J lost 7 bases; unmatched junction nucleotides: 6. The CDR3 runs 12 residues.

The chain combines TRBV30 with TRBJ1-2; no reliable D call. The CDR3 is 12 amino acids. The germline CDR1 and CDR2 sequences are GTSNPN and SVGIG (reference sequence). V lost 8 bases and J 2 bases, leaving 12 bases between the germline ends. The CDR3 loop is CARGGLNYGYTF. DNA for the CDR3: TGTGCCCGTGGCGGACTGAACTATGGCTACACCTTC.

The chain uses TRBV19 and TRBJ2-5, with unresolved D. The CDR3 loop spans 12 amino acids. Germline CDR1 and CDR2: LNHDA and SQIVND (reference sequence). V lost 5 bases to trimming and J lost 7 bases, with 11 bases between them. The CDR3 nucleotides are TGTGCCAGTAGTCACACTGAAGGGACCCAGTACTTC. Encoded protein: CASSHTEGTQYF.

This clone occurred a few times. The rearrangement uses TRBV5-1 and TRBJ2-1, with D perhaps matching TRBD2 (6 bases). The ends were cut back, 2 bases at V and 4 bases at J, with 16 bases in the middle. CDR1 and CDR2 from the germline V gene are SGHRS and YFSETQ. This CDR3 contains 16 residues. CDR3 loop: CASSFIAGTSYNEQFF. In DNA form, the CDR3 reads TGCGCCAGCAGCTTTATCGCGGGGACCTCATACAATGAGCAGTTCTTC. Variable domain in full (rest from reference TRBV5-1 and TRBJ2-1): KAGVTQTPRYLIKTRGQQVTLSCSPISGHRSVSWYQQTPGQGLQFLFEYFSETQRNKGNFPGRFSGRQFSNSRSEMNVSTLELGDSALYLCASSFIAGTSYNEQFFGPGTRLTVL.

This sequence joins TRBV28 and TRBJ2-5; weak D call: TRBD1 (5 bases). The CDR3 is 12 amino acids. CDR1 and CDR2 from the germline V gene are MDHEN and SYDVKM. V was shortened by 5 bases and J by 6 bases, with 10 bases between the two germline ends. The CDR3 DNA reads as TGTGCCAGCAGTAATGCAGGGAAGACCCAGTACTTC. Translation: CASSNAGKTQYF.

The V call is TRBV25-1, the J call TRBJ1-1, with 8 bases that match TRBD1. V dropped 3 bases and J dropped 4; count of bases not matched to a gene: 4. This CDR3 has 14 amino acids. Germline lookup yields CDR1 MGHDK and CDR2 SYGVNS. DNA for the CDR3: TGTGCCAGCAGTGACAGGGGGCGATCCACTGAAGCTTTCTTT. It is translated as CASSDRGRSTEAFF.

The V gene is TRBV5-6, the J gene TRBJ1-1; the match to TRBD1 covers 7 bases. V trimming: 4 bases; J trimming: 4 bases; junction bases outside the gene matches: 4. The CDR3 is 13 residues long. Germline assignment: CDR1 SGHDT and CDR2 YYEEEE. The CDR3 reads CASSQTGVTEAFF. The CDR3 nucleotides read TGTGCCAGCAGCCAAACAGGGGTCACTGAAGCTTTCTTT.

The J gene is TRBJ1-2, the V gene TRBV12-5, with no clear D. CDR3 length: 16 amino acids. The germline V and J ends were trimmed by 1 base and 5 bases, with 17 bases remaining between them. Germline assignment: CDR1 LGHNT and CDR2 FRNRAP. This CDR3 reads CASGLALEATWYGYTF. The CDR3 DNA reads as TGTGCTAGTGGTTTGGCACTAGAGGCCACCTGGTATGGCTACACCTTC.

The V and J genes are TRBV27 and TRBJ2-3, with 10 bases that match TRBD2. The V segment lost 6 bases and the J segment 7 bases; nucleotides outside the gene matches: 7. The CDR3 is 14 amino acids. The germline gives CDR1 MNHEY, CDR2 SMNVEV (reference sequence). CDR3: CASSRSGGRNTQYF. In nucleotides, the CDR3 is TGTGCCAGCAGCCGTAGCGGGGGGCGAAATACGCAGTATTTT.

The chain couples TRBV12-5 to TRBJ2-1, with D uncertain. The V end lost 6 bases, the J end lost 10 bases, and 16 bases lay between the germline ends. Germline V CDR1 and CDR2: LGHNT, FRNRAP. CDR3 length: 13 amino acids. The CDR3 sequence is CASGKTQLEEQFF. The CDR3 region has the DNA TGTGCTAGTGGGAAGACACAACTGGAAGAGCAGTTCTTC.